This entry lists 20 T cell receptor beta chains sequenced from one sample in a study of beta chain features in type 1 diabetes. Whole-study findings and limits: Significant though moderate, a shortening of TCRB CDR3s appeared in all four CD4+ subsets of Type 1 diabetes patients.

Expressed TCRB transcripts were sequenced, since all the RNA that had been isolated was reverse transcribed. Here immunoSEQ multiplex PCR was the method, and the copy in TCRdb shows in-frame clones only, minus some. The data contain a few hundred thousand clones, roughly 12% of them seen just once; the ten biggest clones take up 0.0095% to 0.013%. What these receptors recognize is not known. Sequenced input: naive CD4+ T cells from blood. The receptors come from a woman aged 18-30 years with type 1 diabetes.

The chain uses TRBV30 and TRBJ1-1; 8 bases line up with TRBD1. This CDR3 region has 13 residues. The junction had 4 bases not matched to a gene; V was cut back by 3 bases and J by 4 bases. The V gene's germline CDR1 is GTSNPN and CDR2 SVGIG (reference sequence). CDR3 loop: CAWRGQVSTEAFF. CDR3 DNA: TGTGCCTGGAGGGGACAGGTGAGCACTGAAGCTTTCTTT.

The chain has TRBV2 and TRBJ2-7; D might be TRBD2 (7 bases). CDR1 is SNHLY, CDR2 FYNNEI, per germline. V was cut by 8 bases and J by 2 bases, with 10 bases left in between. The CDR3 is made up of 12 amino acids. The CDR3 sequence is CASAGATYEQYF. For the CDR3, the DNA is TGTGCCAGCGCGGGGGCAACCTACGAGCAGTACTTC.

In this sample, this clone turned up a few times. J is TRBJ2-7 and V is TRBV4-2; a possible D gene is TRBD2 (6 bases). The CDR3 contains 15 residues. From germline, CDR1 is LGHNA and CDR2 YNFKEQ. Between the trimmed V and J ends, which lost 1 base and 2 bases, there was a span of 12 bases. Here the CDR3 reads CASSQAGTDPYEQYF. DNA of the CDR3: TGTGCCAGCAGCCAAGCTGGGACTGACCCCTACGAGCAGTACTTC.

This clone was seen a few times. The chain recombines TRBV14 with TRBJ2-1; 10 bases fit TRBD1. Germline CDR1 and CDR2: SGHDN and FVKESK. The trim removed 5 bases at V and 7 bases at J, leaving 14 bases unmatched. The CDR3 loop spans 17 amino acids. CDR3 sequence reads: CASSNLRDRGRGNEQFF. The CDR3 region has the DNA TGTGCCAGCAGCAACCTCCGGGACAGGGGTCGTGGTAATGAGCAGTTCTTC.

This clone has a handful of counts. This chain joins TRBV20-1 and TRBJ2-1; no clear D gene. V lost 8 bases and J lost 8, with 13 bases in between. The CDR3 sequence is 11 residues long. Per the germline V gene, CDR1 is DFQATT and CDR2 is SNEGSKA (reference sequence). The CDR3 DNA sequence: TGCAGTACCCTCCCCCGGGATGAGCAGTTCTTC. This gives the protein CSTLPRDEQFF.

The rearrangement links TRBV18 to TRBJ2-1, with D hard to call. The germline V gene has CDR1 KGHSH and CDR2 LQKENI. This CDR3 has 13 amino acids. V lost 4 bases and J lost 5, with 9 bases in between. The CDR3 region is CASSRGTNNEQFF. The CDR3 nucleotides read TGTGCCAGCTCACGCGGAACGAACAATGAGCAGTTCTTC.

This chain joins TRBV7-2 and TRBJ2-6; possibly TRBD2 for D (5 bases). The CDR3 spans 15 residues. Trimming removed 5 bases at V and 2 bases at J, with 10 bases between. CDR1 and CDR2 from the germline V gene are SGHTA and FQGNSA. The CDR3 DNA is TGTGCCAGCAGCCCAGAGAGGGCTGGGGCCAACGTCCTGACTTTC. It codes for CASSPERAGANVLTF.

The rearrangement links TRBV28 to TRBJ2-5; 7 bases map to TRBD1. The V gene end was trimmed by 7 bases and the J gene end by 4 bases; junction bases not matched to a gene: 6. In germline, CDR1 is MDHEN, CDR2 SYDVKM. CDR3 length: 13 residues. CDR3: CASTPGQSETQYF. Here the CDR3 DNA reads TGTGCCAGCACTCCGGGACAGTCAGAGACCCAGTACTTC.

This clone was observed a handful of times. The rearrangement links TRBV6-6 to TRBJ1-1; D is ambiguous. Germline CDR1 MNHNY, CDR2 SVGAGI (reference sequence). The CDR3 contains 13 residues. The germline V and J ends were trimmed by 5 bases and 1 base, with 8 bases remaining between them. CDR3: CASSPRANTEAFF. The CDR3 nucleotides read TGTGCCAGCAGTCCGCGAGCGAACACTGAAGCTTTCTTT.

This clone has just a few counts. The chain carries TRBV28 and TRBJ2-1; TRBD2 agrees at 11 bases. The CDR3 runs to 15 residues. Germline trimming cut 6 bases from V and 7 bases from J; bases unmatched to any gene: 8. From germline, CDR1 is MDHEN and CDR2 SYDVKM. CDR3 amino acids: CASSLLAGVRNEQFF. CDR3 DNA sequence: TGTGCCAGCAGCTTACTAGCGGGAGTGAGGAATGAGCAGTTCTTC.

This clone appeared a few times. The chain combines TRBV5-4 with TRBJ2-3, with 12 bases that match TRBD2. The germline gives CDR1 SGHNT, CDR2 YYREEE (reference sequence). V trimming: 1 base; J trimming: 2 bases; junction bases outside the gene matches: 5. This CDR3 has 17 residues. The CDR3 region has the DNA TGTGCCAGCAGCTTGAGACTAGCGGGGGCAAACACAGATACGCAGTATTTT. Translation: CASSLRLAGANTDTQYF.

The genes are TRBV6-5 and TRBJ2-3, with 8 bases identical to TRBD2. The CDR3 runs to 15 residues. Germline V lookup: CDR1 MNHEY, CDR2 SVGAGI. After removal of 2 bases from V and 6 bases from J, the junction contained 7 bases not matched to a gene. CDR3 residues: CASSYGAGGWDTQYF. The CDR3 coding sequence is TGTGCCAGCAGTTACGGCGCGGGGGGTTGGGATACGCAGTATTTT.

This clone was picked up a small number of times. The chain uses TRBV2 and TRBJ1-2, with D possibly matching TRBD1 (5 bases). V was cut by 9 bases and J by 0 bases, with 11 bases left in between. The germline gives CDR1 SNHLY, CDR2 FYNNEI. The CDR3 runs to 13 residues. CDR3 region: CASRAGTNYGYTF. CDR3 bases: TGTGCCAGTAGGGCAGGGACTAACTATGGCTACACCTTC.

This chain joins TRBV18 and TRBJ2-2; no clear D gene. The CDR3 covers 15 residues. Germline V gene sequence: CDR1 KGHSH, CDR2 LQKENI. Trimming stripped 0 bases from V and 3 bases from J, with 8 bases between. The CDR3 sequence is CASSPPMEYTGELFF. The CDR3 nucleotides are TGTGCCAGCTCACCACCGATGGAGTACACCGGGGAGCTGTTTTTT.

The V and J genes are TRBV27 and TRBJ1-6; the D gene is possibly TRBD1 (6 bases). There are 15 residues in the CDR3. CDR1 MNHEY and CDR2 SMNVEV come from the germline V gene (reference sequence). V was cut by 2 bases and J by 7 bases, with 12 bases left in between. The CDR3 sequence: CASSLTAGENSPLHF. Written as DNA, the CDR3 is TGTGCCAGCAGTTTAACGGCAGGGGAAAATTCACCCCTCCACTTT.

V gene TRBV28 combines with J gene TRBJ1-5; D unresolved. V lost 8 bases, J lost 0 bases, and 8 bases lay in between. Germline CDR1 and CDR2: MDHEN and SYDVKM. The CDR3 runs 13 residues. CDR3 sequence reads: CASRVSSNQPQHF. CDR3 coding DNA: TGTGCCAGCCGGGTCAGTAGCAATCAGCCCCAGCATTTT.

CDR3 sequence: CAITPGGSNYGYTF. DNA for the CDR3: TGTGCCATCACCCCAGGGGGCTCTAACTATGGCTACACCTTC. This sequence joins TRBV10-3 and TRBJ1-2, with TRBD1 identical over 8 bases. V lost 7 bases to trimming and J lost 0 bases; unmatched junction nucleotides: 4. CDR1 is ENHRY and CDR2 is SYGVKD in the germline V gene. This CDR3 contains 14 residues.

V usage is TRBV18 and J usage is TRBJ2-1, with D perhaps matching TRBD1 (5 bases). Germline values: CDR1 KGHSH, CDR2 LQKENI. The CDR3 is 13 residues long. The V end lost 3 bases, the J end lost 14 bases, and 17 bases lay between the germline ends. The CDR3 DNA reads as TGTGCCAGCTCACCGGCCAGGGATGGTGACGAGTTCTTC. Translation: CASSPARDGDEFF.

The chain recombines TRBV5-1 with TRBJ2-7, with TRBD1 identical over 9 bases. Germline V gene lookup returns CDR1 SGHRS and CDR2 YFSETQ. This CDR3 comprises 15 residues. V shed 7 bases, J shed 0 bases, and the junction held 8 bases outside the gene matches. The CDR3 nucleotides read TGCGCCAGCTCAAGGACAGGGGCCGTCTCCTACGAGCAGTACTTC. As protein: CASSRTGAVSYEQYF. Supplemented by reference TRBV5-1 and TRBJ2-7, the full variable domain reads KAGVTQTPRYLIKTRGQQVTLSCSPISGHRSVSWYQQTPGQGLQFLFEYFSETQRNKGNFPGRFSGRQFSNSRSEMNVSTLELGDSALYLCASSRTGAVSYEQYFGPGTRLTVT.

This clone showed up just a few times. This chain joins TRBV29-1 and TRBJ2-7; the D gene is possibly TRBD2 (5 bases). The ends were cut back, 6 bases at V and 2 bases at J, with 20 bases in the middle. The V gene's germline CDR1 is SQVTM and CDR2 ANQGSEA. The CDR3 loop spans 15 amino acids. DNA for the CDR3: TGCAGCGTCGCAGCCGGGATCTCGGGAACCTACGAGCAGTACTTC. Encoded protein: CSVAAGISGTYEQYF.